The TCR beta chain described here comes from a study of T cell responses to AZD1222 COVID-19 vaccine. The protocol was immunoSEQ multiplex PCR, while the TCRdb copy is restricted to in-frame clones and leaves out a portion. This sample carries about 130,000 clones, 94% of them seen once, and the ten largest clones take around 7%. Study-wide results and limits: The reported proportion of spike-specific TCRs targeting unmutated variant regions was nearly half. Donors, mostly white British, included more females; clonal diversity was possibly underestimated. At baseline, seropositivity was found in only a handful of AZD1222 recipients.

This CDR3 spans 16 amino acids. Germline loops: CDR1 MDHEN, CDR2 SYDVKM. On this clone itself: Its matching antigen is unknown. The germline gene is not matched at one end of the junction; a read error may be the cause.

Sequences were derived from peripheral blood, sampled on day 0 of AZD1222 vaccination. The chain recombines TRBV28 with TRBJ1-3; TRBD1 is a possible D gene (5 bases). This TCR derives from an adult in good health. This CDR3 reads CASGLTWGREGNTIYF. Written as DNA, the CDR3 is TGTGCCAGCGGTTTGACGTGGGGACGAGAAGGAAACACCATATATTTT.